The 30 T cell receptor beta chains reported below all come from one sample, sequenced in a study of CD8 T cells in Susac syndrome. The authors reverse transcribed 0.5 to 1 ug RNA with random hexamers. TCRdb ran MiXCR on the immunoSEQ multiplex PCR reads and lists one entry per CDR3 protein. Of 200,000 to 250,000 distinct CDR3 sequences detected, 95% appear once; the ten largest clones hold 0.082%. The sample taken for sequencing was CD4+ T cells from PBMCs. These receptors all come from a human donor with multiple sclerosis.

This chain uses TRBV6-5 with TRBJ2-2; a weak D match, TRBD2 (6 bases). V lost 11 bases, J lost 3 bases, and 16 bases lay in between. This CDR3 region has 14 residues. Germline CDR1 is MNHEY and CDR2 is SVGAGI. The chain's CDR3 is CASQRATDTGELFF. The CDR3 bases are TGTGCCTCCCAGCGGGCTACGGACACCGGGGAGCTGTTTTTT.

The chain joins TRBV20-1 to TRBJ1-1; D is possibly TRBD1 (6 bases). This CDR3 is 14 amino acids long. Per germline, CDR1 DFQATT and CDR2 SNEGSKA (reference sequence). The V and J ends lost 3 bases and 3 bases respectively, with 14 bases between them. CDR3 residues: CSASVGGKDTEAFF. The CDR3 DNA follows: TGCAGTGCTAGTGTAGGGGGTAAGGACACTGAAGCTTTCTTT.

The chain carries TRBV7-2 and TRBJ1-6; D gene unclear. The V and J ends lost 6 bases and 10 bases respectively, with 10 bases between them. The CDR3 loop spans 12 amino acids. Germline V gene sequence: CDR1 SGHTA, CDR2 FQGNSA. Here the CDR3 reads CASRLDRSPLHF. The DNA of the CDR3 is TGTGCCAGCAGGCTGGACCGATCACCCCTCCACTTT.

This rearrangement joins TRBV18 to TRBJ1-1, with TRBD1 as a possible D gene (5 bases). The CDR3 has 15 residues. V gave up 3 bases and J gave up 0 bases, with 11 bases separating them. Germline values: CDR1 KGHSH, CDR2 LQKENI. The CDR3 spells CASSPPGGVNTEAFF. Here the CDR3 DNA reads TGTGCCAGCTCACCTCCTGGGGGGGTGAACACTGAAGCTTTCTTT.

The chain employs TRBV6-6 and TRBJ1-6; D is unresolved. The CDR3 sequence is 15 residues long. Trimming removed 0 bases from V and 7 bases from J, with 10 bases in between. Germline values: CDR1 MNHNY, CDR2 SVGAGI (reference sequence). This chain's CDR3 is CASSYSTPGNSPLHF. The DNA of the CDR3 is TGTGCCAGCAGTTACTCAACCCCCGGGAATTCACCCCTCCACTTT.

The rearrangement uses TRBV20-1 and TRBJ1-5; 10 nucleotides line up with TRBD1. Germline V gene data show CDR1 as DFQATT and CDR2 as SNEGSKA (reference sequence). J was trimmed by 3 bases and V by 3 bases; bases with no gene match: 5. The CDR3 runs to 15 residues. The DNA for the CDR3 is TGCAGTGCTAGGGAGACAGGGGGCAACAATCAGCCCCAGCATTTT. It encodes CSARETGGNNQPQHF.

The chain has TRBV27 and TRBJ1-1; TRBD1 might be the D (6 bases). The CDR3 length is 14 residues. V lost 5 bases and J 4 bases, leaving 14 bases between the germline ends. Germline CDR1 and CDR2: MNHEY and SMNVEV (reference sequence). The DNA for the CDR3 is TGTGCCAGCAGTAGGGGGACCGGCGGCACTGAAGCTTTCTTT. Protein product: CASSRGTGGTEAFF.

In nucleotides, the CDR3 is TGCGCCAGCAGCCCCGTCCTAGCGGGGGGGGCCGGGGAGCTGTTTTTT. Its translation: CASSPVLAGGAGELFF. The genes are TRBV5-1 and TRBJ2-2; 12 positions agree with TRBD2. The CDR3 extends over 16 amino acids. Trimming cost V 4 bases and J 6 bases; bases outside gene matches: 7. From germline, CDR1 is SGHRS and CDR2 YFSETQ. Full variable domain (rest looked up from reference TRBV5-1 and TRBJ2-2): KAGVTQTPRYLIKTRGQQVTLSCSPISGHRSVSWYQQTPGQGLQFLFEYFSETQRNKGNFPGRFSGRQFSNSRSEMNVSTLELGDSALYLCASSPVLAGGAGELFFGEGSRLTVL.

This chain connects TRBV27 to TRBJ2-2; D unresolved. Trimming removed 3 bases from V and 2 bases from J, with 7 bases in between. This CDR3 comprises 14 residues. CDR1 is MNHEY and CDR2 is SMNVEV in the germline V gene (reference sequence). The CDR3, as DNA: TGTGCCAGCAGTTTGGACCTAAACACCGGGGAGCTGTTTTTT. Translation gives CASSLDLNTGELFF.

V is TRBV20-1 and J is TRBJ1-1, with 8 bases lining up with TRBD1. Germline-derived CDR1 and CDR2 are DFQATT and SNEGSKA (reference sequence). The length of the CDR3 is 12 residues. CDR3 in amino acids: CSLGQGRVEAFF. In DNA form, the CDR3 reads TGCAGCCTTGGACAGGGCCGGGTTGAAGCTTTCTTT.

The rearrangement joins TRBV30 to TRBJ1-4; no definite D call. This CDR3 has 14 residues. V gave up 3 bases and J gave up 0 bases, with 8 bases separating them. CDR1 is GTSNPN and CDR2 is SVGIG in the germline V gene (reference sequence). As DNA, the CDR3 is TGTGCCTGGAGACGAGGTCCAACTAATGAAAAACTGTTTTTT. Translation gives CAWRRGPTNEKLFF.

The chain uses TRBV6-1 and TRBJ1-4; 8 bases align to TRBD1. With V trimmed by 6 bases and J by 8 bases, 8 bases remained unmatched. The CDR3 length is 14 residues. The germline gives CDR1 MNHNS, CDR2 SASEGT. The DNA of the CDR3 is TGTGCCAGCAGCATGACAGGGGAATTCGAAAAACTGTTTTTT. Protein sequence: CASSMTGEFEKLFF.

The gene calls are TRBV30 and TRBJ1-2; D gene unclear. The V end lost 2 bases, the J end lost 7 bases, and 11 bases lay between the germline ends. This CDR3 has 12 residues. Germline-derived CDR1 and CDR2 are GTSNPN and SVGIG (reference sequence). The CDR3 here is CAWSPTFLGYTF. The CDR3 bases are TGTGCCTGGAGTCCCACGTTCCTTGGCTACACCTTC.

The chain combines TRBV27 with TRBJ2-1; 9 bases align to TRBD2. Germline assignment: CDR1 MNHEY and CDR2 SMNVEV (reference sequence). V gave up 9 bases and J gave up 0 bases; unmatched junction bases: 9. The CDR3 has 16 residues. This CDR3 reads CASRLGSGSSYNEQFF. In DNA form, the CDR3 reads TGTGCCAGTAGACTTGGTAGCGGGAGCTCCTACAATGAGCAGTTCTTC.

CDR3 in DNA: TGTGCCAGCAGGCCGGGACTGAACTTCTACGAGCAGTACGTC. This sequence encodes CASRPGLNFYEQYV. This rearrangement joins TRBV6-5 to TRBJ2-7, with a weak D call TRBD2 (6 bases). V was pared by 6 bases and J by 3 bases, with 15 bases between. Germline V gene lookup returns CDR1 MNHEY and CDR2 SVGAGI. The CDR3 runs 14 residues.

The V gene is TRBV3-1, the J gene TRBJ2-5; D gene unclear. V gave up 6 bases and J gave up 14 bases, with 16 bases separating them. This CDR3 has 11 amino acids. CDR1 LGHDT and CDR2 YNNKEL come from the germline V gene (reference sequence). The chain's CDR3 is CASSHRSKVYF. CDR3 in DNA: TGTGCCAGCAGTCACCGGTCGAAGGTATACTTC.

The gene calls are TRBV29-1 and TRBJ2-3; 8 bases match TRBD2. Germline CDR1 and CDR2: SQVTM and ANQGSEA. The CDR3 extends over 14 amino acids. Trimming cost V 2 bases and J 6 bases; bases outside gene matches: 7. The CDR3 spells CSVESSGVSDTQYF. CDR3 coding DNA: TGCAGCGTTGAAAGTAGCGGGGTATCGGATACGCAGTATTTT.

The CDR3 reads CSASWGNEQYF. CDR3 bases: TGCAGTGCTAGTTGGGGGAACGAGCAGTACTTC. The chain carries TRBV20-1 and TRBJ2-7; D may be TRBD1 or TRBD2 (5 bases each). The CDR3 spans 11 residues. CDR1 is DFQATT and CDR2 is SNEGSKA in the germline V gene (reference sequence). V was clipped by 3 bases and J by 5 bases, with 8 bases between them.

This clonotype was counted a few times. Written as DNA, the CDR3 is TGCAGCGTTGAACCCAGCACAGATACGCAGTATTTT. This encodes CSVEPSTDTQYF. V gene TRBV29-1 combines with J gene TRBJ2-3; D is undetermined. V dropped 2 bases and J dropped 0 bases, with 3 bases sitting between them. CDR3 length equals 12 residues. Germline V gene data show CDR1 as SQVTM and CDR2 as ANQGSEA.

The chain joins TRBV7-9 to TRBJ2-1, with D unclear. Looked up from germline, CDR1 is SEHNR and CDR2 is FQNEAQ (reference sequence). V was shortened by 7 bases and J by 6 bases, with 16 bases between the two germline ends. CDR3 size: 14 residues. The CDR3 bases are TGTGCCAGCACCCCGATGGGGTTGGGCAATGAGCAGTTCTTC. It is translated as CASTPMGLGNEQFF.

This clonotype was found once. This rearrangement joins TRBV12-3 or TRBV12-4 to TRBJ2-1, with a possible D match to TRBD1 (5 bases). V gave up 2 bases and J gave up 5 bases, with 7 bases separating them. The CDR3 length is 13 residues. The CDR3 DNA sequence: TGTGCCAGCAGTTTACGCAGGGACAATGAGCAGTTCTTC. Protein: CASSLRRDNEQFF.

The rearrangement links TRBV20-1 to TRBJ2-3; the match to TRBD1 covers 8 bases. J was trimmed by 2 bases and V by 4 bases; bases with no gene match: 5. Germline V lookup: CDR1 DFQATT, CDR2 SNEGSKA (reference sequence). CDR3 length: 14 residues. The CDR3 DNA follows: TGCAGTGCTATACGGACAGGGTACACAGATACGCAGTATTTT. Residues: CSAIRTGYTDTQYF.

The rearrangement joins TRBV20-1 to TRBJ1-2; D not certain. The V gene's germline CDR1 is DFQATT and CDR2 SNEGSKA (reference sequence). Trimming pared 1 base from V and 8 bases from J, leaving 11 bases between. This CDR3 has 12 residues. This chain's CDR3 is CSARVHQRGYTF. The CDR3 DNA sequence: TGCAGTGCTAGAGTACACCAGCGGGGCTACACCTTC.

The J gene is TRBJ2-5, the V gene TRBV29-1; D remains ambiguous. CDR3 length: 11 residues. Trimming shortened V by 0 bases and J by 3 bases, and 2 bases separated the two germline ends. Germline CDR1 is SQVTM and CDR2 is ANQGSEA. This CDR3 reads CSVEEEETQYF. The CDR3 region has the DNA TGCAGCGTTGAAGAGGAAGAGACCCAGTACTTC.

The rearrangement links TRBV20-1 to TRBJ2-7; 13 nucleotides line up with TRBD2. Trimming took 3 bases from V and 0 from J; bases not matched to a gene: 5. Germline CDR1 reads DFQATT; CDR2 reads SNEGSKA (reference sequence). The CDR3 extends over 16 amino acids. For the CDR3, the DNA is TGCAGTGCTAGGGGGACTAGCGGGGTCCCCTCCTACGAGCAGTACTTC. Encoded protein: CSARGTSGVPSYEQYF.

J is TRBJ2-1 and V is TRBV2, with D perhaps assigned TRBD1 or TRBD2 (5 bases each). This CDR3 has 13 residues. Germline V gene lookup returns CDR1 SNHLY and CDR2 FYNNEI. V gave up 4 bases and J gave up 10 bases, with 14 bases separating them. In nucleotides, the CDR3 is TGTGCCAGCAGTGTGGGGCAAACGGGGGAGCAGTTCTTC. Encoded protein: CASSVGQTGEQFF.

Only one count was recorded for this clonotype. CDR3 bases: TGTGCCAGCAGCCAAGTTGGGGGGGACGGCTACACCTTC. Amino acid sequence: CASSQVGGDGYTF. V is TRBV14 and J is TRBJ1-2; D possibly corresponds to TRBD1 (5 bases). There are 13 residues in the CDR3. CDR1 is SGHDN, CDR2 FVKESK, per germline. Trimming pared 1 base from V and 8 bases from J, leaving 11 bases between.

Only a few counts were recorded for this clonotype. The rearrangement joins TRBV7-2 to TRBJ2-1, with D possibly being TRBD2 (6 bases). V lost 5 bases to trimming and J lost 5 bases, with 13 bases between them. CDR1 and CDR2 (germline): SGHTA, FQGNSA. The CDR3 totals 14 residues. The CDR3 reads CASSPRDSNNEQFF. The DNA of the CDR3 is TGTGCCAGCAGCCCCCGGGACTCAAACAATGAGCAGTTCTTC.

The chain carries TRBV30 and TRBJ2-1; D not certain. Trimming cost V 5 bases and J 5 bases, with 4 bases left between them. CDR1 is GTSNPN, CDR2 SVGIG, per germline (reference sequence). There are 10 residues in the CDR3. Here the CDR3 reads CAWGNNEQFF. The CDR3 bases are TGTGCCTGGGGGAACAATGAGCAGTTCTTC.

This clonotype showed up just once. The chain joins TRBV5-1 to TRBJ2-3, with D possibly being TRBD2 (6 bases). Looked up from germline, CDR1 is SGHRS and CDR2 is YFSETQ. CDR3 length: 14 residues. The V and J ends lost 3 bases and 6 bases respectively, with 14 bases between them. CDR3 nucleotide sequence: TGCGCCAGCAGCTCCGGACCGGGGAGGGATACGCAGTATTTT. This translates into CASSSGPGRDTQYF. Combining the CDR3 with reference TRBV5-1 and TRBJ2-3 gives the whole variable domain KAGVTQTPRYLIKTRGQQVTLSCSPISGHRSVSWYQQTPGQGLQFLFEYFSETQRNKGNFPGRFSGRQFSNSRSEMNVSTLELGDSALYLCASSSGPGRDTQYFGPGTRLTVL.